The rows below give T cell receptor beta chains drawn from one sample of a study of blood T cell repertoires in COVID-19. TCRdb's table, derived via immunoSEQ multiplex PCR, lists solely in-frame clones and lacks some. The data contain 200,000 to 250,000 clones, approximately 78% of them singletons. The sequenced sample was peripheral blood. All receptors come from a woman aged 18-29 years with acute or convalescent COVID-19. CDR3s include the opening cysteine and the closing phenylalanine or tryptophan. Each record gives: J gene, CDR3 length, V gene, CDR3 protein.

TRBJ2-5 13 TRBV7-3 CASSEQGQETQYF
TRBJ2-3 14 TRBV29-1 CSAAGGVDTDTQYF
TRBJ2-3 16 TRBV10-1 CASSEGLAGGTDTQYF
TRBJ2-1 16 TRBV21-1 CASSKVASGSYNEQFF
TRBJ1-2 14 TRBV4-1 CASSQDDRNYGYTF
TRBJ1-1 15 TRBV15 CATSRERLLNTEAFF
TRBJ2-7 16 TRBV3-1/TRBV3-2 CASSQDRRTERYEQYF
TRBJ1-2 14 TRBV6-5 CASTSYGWGDGYTF
TRBJ1-5 18 TRBV28 CASSPGGDIAVANQPQHF
TRBJ2-5 16 TRBV15 CATSRVGTGGAKTQYF
TRBJ1-1 13 TRBV12-3/TRBV12-4 CASSLPLHAKAFF
TRBJ1-1 14 TRBV11-2 CASSPLGTGFEAFF
TRBJ2-3 12 TRBV11-2 CASSLSRDTQYF
TRBJ1-4 15 TRBV13 CASSLGLRAAEKLFF
TRBJ1-3 15 TRBV5-1 CASSMTGDVGNTIYF
TRBJ1-6 15 TRBV4-3 CASSQDVRVGSPLHF
TRBJ1-5 14 TRBV5-1 CASSPGEGVQPQHF
TRBJ1-2 14 TRBV4-3 CASSQDTSGHGYTF
TRBJ1-1 14 TRBV7-9 CASSLALANTEAFF
TRBJ1-1 15 TRBV6-5 CASSYEAFMNTEAFF
TRBJ2-1 13 TRBV11-3 CASSLERNNEQFF
TRBJ2-1 12 TRBV29-1 CSVPGRHNEQFF
TRBJ2-2 15 TRBV5-1 CASSPRGRATGELFF
TRBJ2-2 18 TRBV7-9 CASSLHSGQGLSTGELFF
TRBJ1-3 15 TRBV6-5 CASSRQANSGNTIYF
TRBJ1-5 16 TRBV4-3 CASSHFAGTGNQPQHF
TRBJ1-5 14 TRBV5-6 CASSPTGLGQPQHF
TRBJ2-5 13 TRBV7-9 CASSLAGVETQYF
TRBJ1-4 14 TRBV19 CASSMESRFEKLFF
TRBJ2-7 15 TRBV4-2 CASSQVGLAAYEQYF
TRBJ2-1 14 TRBV19 CASSVGGDYNEQFF
TRBJ2-1 15 TRBV2 CASRWGQGYRNEQFF
TRBJ1-1 13 TRBV11-2 CASSLDSTKEAFF